A single sample gave rise to the 32 T cell receptor beta chains below, sequenced in a study of OX40 agonist ivuxolimab in advanced cancers. Libraries were prepared by immunoSEQ multiplex PCR; TCRdb keeps only in-frame clonotypes and omits some of them. The table has approximately 89,000 clones, around nine tenths seen once. The sequences come from CD4+ or CD8+ T cells sorted from blood, collected in a trial of the OX40 agonist ivuxolimab. The receptor source for this set is an adult with an advanced solid tumor such as melanoma, head and neck, liver or kidney cancer.

The CDR3 region has the DNA TGTGCCATCAGTGAGGGGCTAGCGGGGTACAATGAGCAGTTCTTC. Its protein is CAISEGLAGYNEQFF. V and J are TRBV10-3 and TRBJ2-1; TRBD2 aligns across 9 bases. V was pared by 2 bases and J by 4 bases, with 3 bases of the junction left unmatched. Germline V gives CDR1 ENHRY, CDR2 SYGVKD. This CDR3 is built from 15 residues.

The count of this clone is one. The V gene is TRBV7-9, the J gene TRBJ2-1; TRBD1 might be the D (6 bases). The V gene lost 0 bases and the J gene lost 12 bases, with 9 bases spanning the gap. Germline CDR1 reads SEHNR; CDR2 reads FQNEAQ (reference sequence). The CDR3 length is 12 residues. In nucleotides, the CDR3 is TGTGCCAGCAGCTTAGCGGGGACACCGCAGTTCTTC. This codes for CASSLAGTPQFF.

This clone was seen more than once but under ten times. V is TRBV7-2 and J is TRBJ2-7; D is perhaps TRBD2 (5 bases). There are 17 residues in the CDR3. The V gene's germline CDR1 is SGHTA and CDR2 FQGNSA. Trimming removed 1 base from V and 1 base from J, with 17 bases in between. CDR3 sequence (DNA): TGTGCCAGCAGCTTAGTATCGGGTTTTGAGGGTTCCTACGAGCAGTACTTC. Residues: CASSLVSGFEGSYEQYF.

This chain connects TRBV5-1 to TRBJ2-5; D is ambiguous. With 1 base removed from V and 1 base from J, the gap between germline ends came to 5 bases. Germline assignment: CDR1 SGHRS and CDR2 YFSETQ. The CDR3 sequence is 13 residues long. The DNA of the CDR3 is TGCGCCAGCAGCTTGCCATCCCAAGAGACCCAGTACTTC. Protein: CASSLPSQETQYF.

This clone appeared a single time. The CDR3 sequence: CASSLGSGEDNYGYTF. As DNA, the CDR3 is TGTGCCAGCAGTTTAGGCTCAGGGGAGGATAACTATGGCTACACCTTC. The chain combines TRBV28 with TRBJ1-2; D might be TRBD1 (6 bases). CDR1 and CDR2 from the germline V gene are MDHEN and SYDVKM. This CDR3 comprises 16 residues. The V and J ends lost 2 bases and 1 base respectively, with 14 bases between them.

The J gene is TRBJ1-2, the V gene TRBV28; no clear D gene. The ends were cut back, 7 bases at V and 6 bases at J, with 15 bases in the middle. Per germline, CDR1 MDHEN and CDR2 SYDVKM. The CDR3 spans 13 residues. The CDR3 protein is CASTGSMGDGYTF. CDR3 sequence (DNA): TGTGCCAGCACCGGGTCTATGGGAGATGGCTACACCTTC.

The chain uses TRBV2 and TRBJ1-5, with TRBD1 identical over 8 bases. The V segment lost 6 bases and the J segment 11 bases; nucleotides outside the gene matches: 9. CDR3 length: 13 residues. Germline V CDR1 and CDR2: SNHLY, FYNNEI. CDR3 in DNA: TGTGCCAGCAGAGGGACAGGCGTAGTGGCCCAGCATTTT. It is translated as CASRGTGVVAQHF. Drawing the rest from reference TRBV2 and TRBJ1-5, the complete variable domain is EPEVTQTPSHQVTQMGQEVILRCVPISNHLYFYWYRQILGQKVEFLVSFYNNEISEKSEIFDDQFSVERPDGSNFTLKIRSTKLEDSAMYFCASRGTGVVAQHFGDGTRLSIL.

This chain connects TRBV28 to TRBJ1-2; a possible D gene is TRBD1 (6 bases). Germline CDR1 and CDR2: MDHEN and SYDVKM. With 4 bases removed from V and 3 bases from J, the gap between germline ends came to 12 bases. The CDR3 has 14 residues. DNA of the CDR3: TGTGCCAGCAGTTCCCAGACAGGCGACTATGGCTACACCTTC. As protein: CASSSQTGDYGYTF.

On this clone: At one end, the junction sequence differs from germline, possibly due to a read error. Other DNA sequences in the sample encode the same CDR3. This chain joins TRBV5-4 and TRBJ2-2; D ambiguous. This CDR3 has 13 residues. Germline CDR1 is SGHNT and CDR2 is YYREEE (reference sequence). The CDR3 nucleotides read TGCGCCAGCAGTAGTACAAATTTTGGGGAGCTGTTTTTT. It specifies CASSSTNFGELFF.

This rearrangement joins TRBV7-2 to TRBJ2-3, with D possibly matching TRBD2 (5 bases). V shed 5 bases and J shed 2 bases, with 11 bases lying between them. In germline, CDR1 is SGHTA, CDR2 FQGNSA. The CDR3 totals 14 residues. DNA of the CDR3: TGTGCCAGCAGCCTGGCCGGGATCACAGATACGCAGTATTTT. Its protein product is CASSLAGITDTQYF.

This chain connects TRBV30 to TRBJ2-3, with TRBD2 matching over 7 bases. Germline lookup yields CDR1 GTSNPN and CDR2 SVGIG (reference sequence). The CDR3 is 14 amino acids. The trim removed 8 bases at V and 0 bases at J, leaving 8 bases unmatched. The CDR3 here is CAGVQRGSTDTQYF. DNA for the CDR3: TGTGCCGGGGTGCAGCGGGGAAGCACAGATACGCAGTATTTT.

J is TRBJ2-2 and V is TRBV19; TRBD1 aligns across 8 bases. The CDR3 is made up of 16 amino acids. Per germline, CDR1 LNHDA and CDR2 SQIVND (reference sequence). The ends lost 3 bases at V and 4 bases at J; junction bases unmatched: 7. The CDR3 is CASSMLTGAGTGELFF. The CDR3 DNA is TGTGCCAGTAGTATGTTGACAGGGGCGGGCACCGGGGAGCTGTTTTTT.

Note on this clone: This sample also contains other DNA sequences that code for the same CDR3. V usage is TRBV6-1 and J usage is TRBJ1-5; weak D call: TRBD1 (5 bases). CDR1 and CDR2 from the germline V gene are MNHNS and SASEGT. V was cut by 3 bases and J by 0 bases, with 9 bases left in between. The CDR3 runs 15 residues. The CDR3 DNA reads as TGTGCCAGCAGTGAGGGGACCGTTAGCAATCAGCCCCAGCATTTT. As protein: CASSEGTVSNQPQHF.

The chain joins TRBV6-5 to TRBJ2-3; D ambiguous. CDR3 length: 16 amino acids. Trimming removed 3 bases at V and 2 bases at J, with 15 bases between. Per germline, CDR1 MNHEY and CDR2 SVGAGI. DNA of the CDR3: TGTGCCAGCAGTTATGGTCTTTGGGCAGCCACAGATACGCAGTATTTT. It encodes CASSYGLWAATDTQYF.

The rearrangement joins TRBV4-2 to TRBJ2-5, with 11 bases aligning to TRBD2. The J call is uncertain, as TRBJ2-7 better fits the DNA end. This CDR3 is 16 amino acids long. Per germline, CDR1 LGHNA and CDR2 YNFKEQ. This chain's CDR3 is CASSQEGLAANYEQYF. The CDR3 DNA reads TGTGCCAGCAGCCAGGAGGGACTAGCGGCGAACTACGAGCAGTACTTC.

This chain uses TRBV6-6 with TRBJ2-3; 12 nucleotides match TRBD2. With V trimmed by 6 bases and J by 3 bases, 4 bases remained unmatched. The germline CDR1 and CDR2 sequences are MNHNY and SVGAGI (reference sequence). The CDR3 is 15 amino acids. The CDR3 DNA sequence: TGTGCCAGCAGCCGCGGGACTAGCGGGACAGATACGCAGTATTTT. Translating it yields CASSRGTSGTDTQYF.

The CDR3 loop reads CASGSWSADTQYF. The CDR3 DNA reads as TGTGCCAGCGGTAGTTGGAGCGCAGATACGCAGTATTTT. This chain connects TRBV6-1 to TRBJ2-3; D is unclear. V lost 8 bases to trimming and J lost 4 bases, with 13 bases between them. Germline V lookup: CDR1 MNHNS, CDR2 SASEGT. The CDR3 covers 13 residues.

The chain has TRBV5-4 and TRBJ1-2; D might be TRBD1 (5 bases). V shed 4 bases and J shed 6 bases, with 16 bases lying between them. The CDR3 totals 14 residues. CDR1 is SGHNT, CDR2 YYREEE, per germline (reference sequence). The CDR3 is CASSAGGGPHGYTF. In DNA form, the CDR3 reads TGTGCCAGCAGCGCGGGGGGAGGGCCCCATGGCTACACCTTC.

This sequence joins TRBV4-2 and TRBJ2-5, with TRBD2 matching over 16 bases. This CDR3 region has 19 residues. V was clipped by 4 bases and J by 1 base; unmatched bases: 9. The V gene's germline CDR1 is LGHNA and CDR2 YNFKEQ. The DNA of the CDR3 is TGTGCCAGCAGCCCACTGGGACTAGCGGGAGGGCCTGGCCAAGAGACCCAGTACTTC. Its translation: CASSPLGLAGGPGQETQYF.

J is TRBJ2-1 and V is TRBV28, with 8 bases fitting TRBD1. Trimming removed 3 bases from V and 9 bases from J; junction bases left unmatched: 7. The CDR3 consists of 14 residues. Germline CDR1 reads MDHEN; CDR2 reads SYDVKM. The CDR3 protein is CASSFPTGVGEQFF. CDR3 coding DNA: TGTGCCAGCAGTTTCCCGACAGGGGTCGGTGAGCAGTTCTTC. Supplemented by reference TRBV28 and TRBJ2-1, the full variable domain reads DVKVTQSSRYLVKRTGEKVFLECVQDMDHENMFWYRQDPGLGLRLIYFSYDVKMKEKGDIPEGYSVSREKKERFSLILESASTNQTSMYLCASSFPTGVGEQFFGPGTRLTVL.

The CDR3 coding sequence is TGTGCCAGCATCTTGTTCCTGACAGGGGCCTACGAGCAGTACTTC. Its translation: CASILFLTGAYEQYF. This chain joins TRBV2 and TRBJ2-7, with 8 bases identical to TRBD1. The CDR3 has 15 residues. V trimming: 7 bases; J trimming: 2 bases; junction bases outside the gene matches: 10. Germline V CDR1 and CDR2: SNHLY, FYNNEI. The variable domain in full, with the rest retrieved from reference TRBV2 and TRBJ2-7, is EPEVTQTPSHQVTQMGQEVILRCVPISNHLYFYWYRQILGQKVEFLVSFYNNEISEKSEIFDDQFSVERPDGSNFTLKIRSTKLEDSAMYFCASILFLTGAYEQYFGPGTRLTVT.

The V and J genes are TRBV29-1 and TRBJ2-1; the D gene is possibly TRBD1 (5 bases). CDR1 and CDR2 (germline): SQVTM, ANQGSEA. V lost 8 bases, J lost 9 bases, and 11 bases lay in between. The CDR3 spans 10 residues. Written as DNA, the CDR3 is TGCAGCTCCGGGCAGGGTGAGCAGTTCTTC. It translates to CSSGQGEQFF.

The chain employs TRBV30 and TRBJ2-1, with D perhaps TRBD2 (7 bases). Per germline, CDR1 GTSNPN and CDR2 SVGIG (reference sequence). The V end lost 6 bases, the J end lost 6 bases, and 15 bases lay between the germline ends. The CDR3 has 13 residues. CDR3 bases: TGTGCCTGCCCACGGGGAGGGGGCAATGAGCAGTTCTTC. Translated, it gives CACPRGGGNEQFF.

The gene calls are TRBV7-3 and TRBJ1-2, with D uncertain. Looked up from germline, CDR1 is SGHTA and CDR2 is FQGTGA. The CDR3 spans 14 residues. V was trimmed by 1 base and J by 6 bases, leaving 12 bases between them. The CDR3 reads CASSLSLFGDGYTF. The CDR3 bases are TGTGCCAGCAGCTTAAGCTTATTTGGGGATGGCTACACCTTC.

CDR3 region: CASSVVGTGAGELFF. The CDR3 coding sequence is TGTGCCAGCAGCGTAGTCGGGACAGGGGCCGGGGAGCTGTTTTTT. The gene calls are TRBV9 and TRBJ2-2; 10 bases fit TRBD1. V was pared by 0 bases and J by 6 bases, with 2 bases of the junction left unmatched. Germline V gene lookup returns CDR1 SGDLS and CDR2 YYNGEE. The CDR3 contains 15 residues.

This sequence joins TRBV30 and TRBJ2-3; D call uncertain. The V end lost 2 bases, the J end lost 4 bases, and 4 bases lay between the germline ends. The CDR3 totals 11 residues. Germline V gene lookup returns CDR1 GTSNPN and CDR2 SVGIG (reference sequence). The CDR3: CAWSIADTQYF. The CDR3 DNA follows: TGTGCCTGGAGTATCGCAGATACGCAGTATTTT.

This clone appeared once. This CDR3 reads CASSLRGEQYF. CDR3 sequence (DNA): TGTGCCAGCAGCTTACGTGGGGAGCAGTACTTC. J is TRBJ2-7 and V is TRBV7-2; D remains ambiguous. The V and J ends lost 2 bases and 7 bases respectively, with 6 bases between them. Germline V lookup: CDR1 SGHTA, CDR2 FQGNSA. This CDR3 is 11 amino acids long. The full variable domain, its missing parts supplied by reference TRBV7-2 and TRBJ2-7, is GAGVSQSPSNKVTEKGKDVELRCDPISGHTALYWYRQSLGQGLEFLIYFQGNSAPDKSGLPSDRFSAERTGGSVSTLTIQRTQQEDSAVYLCASSLRGEQYFGPGTRLTVT.

This clone was detected once. The chain joins TRBV7-9 to TRBJ1-3; D call uncertain. This CDR3 comprises 15 residues. CDR1 and CDR2 (germline): SEHNR, FQNEAQ (reference sequence). The ends were cut back, 0 bases at V and 0 bases at J, with 6 bases in the middle. The CDR3 region is CASSLAETSGNTIYF. CDR3 in DNA: TGTGCCAGCAGCTTAGCGGAAACCTCTGGAAACACCATATATTTT.

The chain links TRBV19 to TRBJ2-7; weak D call: TRBD1 (6 bases). Deletions cut 5 bases from V and 5 bases from J, with 19 bases between. The germline CDR1 and CDR2 sequences are LNHDA and SQIVND (reference sequence). This CDR3 has 15 residues. The CDR3 region is CASSPSAGDVHEQYF. CDR3 in DNA: TGTGCCAGTAGTCCCTCCGCAGGGGACGTCCACGAGCAGTACTTC.

The CDR3 DNA reads as TGTGCCAGCAGCTTAGGACAGGGGGCAGAGGAGCAGTTCTTC. This sequence encodes CASSLGQGAEEQFF. The V call is TRBV7-2, the J call TRBJ2-1; TRBD1 aligns across 10 bases. The V and J ends lost 1 base and 10 bases, in that order; junction bases with no gene match: 4. Germline V CDR1 and CDR2: SGHTA, FQGNSA. This CDR3 spans 14 amino acids. Combining the CDR3 with reference TRBV7-2 and TRBJ2-1 gives the whole variable domain GAGVSQSPSNKVTEKGKDVELRCDPISGHTALYWYRQSLGQGLEFLIYFQGNSAPDKSGLPSDRFSAERTGGSVSTLTIQRTQQEDSAVYLCASSLGQGAEEQFFGPGTRLTVL.

The gene calls are TRBV4-2 and TRBJ2-7, with 9 positions matching TRBD2. CDR1 and CDR2 from the germline V gene are LGHNA and YNFKEQ. The CDR3 loop spans 15 amino acids. The J segment lost 6 bases and the V segment lost 2 bases, leaving 8 bases of the junction unmatched. The CDR3 DNA reads as TGTGCCAGCAGCCAATCCGCGGCTAGCGGGATCGAGCAGTACTTC. Translated: CASSQSAASGIEQYF.

V and J are TRBV4-2 and TRBJ2-1; possibly TRBD1 for D (5 bases). V shed 1 base and J shed 3 bases, with 10 bases lying between them. The CDR3 is 15 residues long. Per germline, CDR1 LGHNA and CDR2 YNFKEQ. CDR3: CASSQATGNYNEQFF. Written as DNA, the CDR3 is TGTGCCAGCAGCCAAGCTACAGGCAACTACAATGAGCAGTTCTTC.